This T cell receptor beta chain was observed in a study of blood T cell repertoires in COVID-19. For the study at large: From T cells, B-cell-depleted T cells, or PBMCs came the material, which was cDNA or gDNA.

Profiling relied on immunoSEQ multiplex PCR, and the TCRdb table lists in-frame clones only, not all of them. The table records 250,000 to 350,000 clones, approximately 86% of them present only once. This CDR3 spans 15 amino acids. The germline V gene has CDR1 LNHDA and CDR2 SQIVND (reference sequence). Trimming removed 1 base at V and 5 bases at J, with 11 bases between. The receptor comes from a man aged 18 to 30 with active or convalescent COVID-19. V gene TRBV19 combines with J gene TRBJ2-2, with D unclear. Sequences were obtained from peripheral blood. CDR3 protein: CASSIGRHLTGELFF. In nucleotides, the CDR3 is TGTGCCAGTAGTATAGGCAGACACCTGACCGGGGAGCTGTTTTTT.